Listed here is a single T cell receptor beta chain. This receptor's antigen is unknown. Base qualities are not provided; no much larger clone lies one nucleotide away. This sample is part of a study of control samples from healthy donors and cancer patients (TCRdb year 2020). The library was produced with the immunoSEQ multiplex PCR assay. TCRdb carries this immuneACCESS record with in-frame sequences only. Its versions omit some clonotypes, under half of them owing to an unresolved V gene in the studies checked, with the rest unexplained. The sample data list about 160,000 clones, and about 94% of these were observed just once. 8.5% of the sample rests with the top ten. The germline V gene (reference sequence) gives CDR1 as MNHEY and CDR2 as SMNVEV. Measured from the cysteine to the phenylalanine, the CDR3 is 15 residues long. Kept here is only the CDR3 DNA, which spans 45 bases and is read in frame from base 1. Ends trimmed: V by 2 bases, J by 7 bases; bases unmatched to a gene: 8.

The chain is assembled from TRBV27 and TRBJ2-1, with TRBD1 matching 7 junction bases. Sample: blood. The receptor was derived from a woman between 35 and 50 years old in good health. The sequence in DNA is TGTGCCAGCAGTTTAAGCTTCGGACAGGCGAATGAGCAGTTCTTC. Translated, it gives CASSLSFGQANEQFF.